This TCR beta chain was captured in a study of CD8+ T cells in alopecia areata. Isolated RNA was reverse transcribed into cDNA used as the sequencing template. Using immunoSEQ multiplex PCR, the repertoire was profiled, and TCRdb retains in-frame clones only, with some absent. The table lists 140,000 to 150,000 clones, around three fifths of them singletons. This clone was detected only once. The V gene end was trimmed by 0 bases and the J gene end by 3 bases; junction bases not matched to a gene: 4. The CDR3 runs 15 residues. In germline, CDR1 is LNHNV, CDR2 YYDKDF (reference sequence). The TCR comes from a human donor with alopecia areata. This chain links TRBV15 with TRBJ1-2; 7 nucleotides agree with TRBD1. Sequenced material: CD4+ T cells sorted from blood, taken at week 0. As DNA, the CDR3 is TGTGCCACCAGCAGAGATCAACAGGGGTACTATGGCTACACCTTC. It encodes CATSRDQQGYYGYTF.